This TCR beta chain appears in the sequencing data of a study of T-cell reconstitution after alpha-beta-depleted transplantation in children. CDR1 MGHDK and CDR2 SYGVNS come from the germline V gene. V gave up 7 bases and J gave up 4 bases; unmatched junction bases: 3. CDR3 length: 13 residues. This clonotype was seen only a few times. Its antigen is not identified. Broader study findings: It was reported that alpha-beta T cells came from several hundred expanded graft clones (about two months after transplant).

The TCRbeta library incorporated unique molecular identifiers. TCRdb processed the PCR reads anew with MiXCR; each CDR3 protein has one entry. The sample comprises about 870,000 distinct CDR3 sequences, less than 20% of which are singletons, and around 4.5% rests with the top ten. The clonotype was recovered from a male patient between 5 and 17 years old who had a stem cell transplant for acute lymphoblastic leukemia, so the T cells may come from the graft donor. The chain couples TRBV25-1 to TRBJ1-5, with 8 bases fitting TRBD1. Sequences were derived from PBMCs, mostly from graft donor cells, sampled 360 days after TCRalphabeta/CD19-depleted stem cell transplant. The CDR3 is CASNGQGNQPQHF. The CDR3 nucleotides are TGTGCCAGCAATGGACAGGGTAATCAGCCCCAGCATTTT.